One T cell receptor (beta chain) is described in this entry. The entry originates in a study of blood T cell repertoires in COVID-19. Clones were sequenced by immunoSEQ multiplex PCR, and TCRdb holds only the in-frame ones, with some missing. The sample shows 110,000 or so clones, 70% to 80% of them seen only once. The V and J ends lost 4 bases and 2 bases respectively, with 7 bases between them. This CDR3 has 12 amino acids. In germline, CDR1 is SQVTM, CDR2 ANQGSEA. Input material: peripheral blood. The receptor comes from a man aged 70-80 years with acute or convalescent COVID-19. This chain connects TRBV29-1 to TRBJ2-3, with D maybe TRBD2 (5 bases). CDR3 nucleotides: TGCAGCGTTGGGACTGCCACAGATACGCAGTATTTT. Residues: CSVGTATDTQYF.